Listed below are T cell receptor beta chains from one sample, sequenced in a study of neurological immune-mediated disorders. TCRdb re-called the 5' RACE reads through MiXCR, storing one row per CDR3 protein. This table has roughly 100,000 distinct CDR3 sequences, 10% to 14% appearing once. Input material: PBMCs. All receptors derive from a female donor with HTLV-1-associated myelopathy (HAM/TSP). Both conserved end residues are part of each CDR3. A D gene is named only where the DNA matches it firmly. Some rows have no size entry. The others give once, few or many, or a class for an expanded clone.

abundance	d_gene	v_gene	j_gene	CDR3aa	CDR3nt
many	.	TRBV7-2	TRBJ1-2	CASSLGRGYGYTF	TGTGCCAGCAGCTTAGGACGCGGCTATGGCTACACCTTC
many	.	TRBV5-1	TRBJ2-1	CASSAAGTNSYNEQFF	TGCGCCAGCAGCGCAGCCGGGACAAACTCCTACAATGAGCAGTTCTTC
many	.	TRBV5-1	TRBJ2-1	CASSFGGYDNEQFF	TGCGCCAGCAGCTTTGGGGGATATGACAATGAGCAGTTCTTC
.	TRBD2	TRBV7-2	TRBJ2-3	CASSPIGAGGADTQYF	TGTGCCAGCAGCCCCATAGGGGCGGGGGGGGCAGATACGCAGTATTTT
many	TRBD1	TRBV20-1	TRBJ1-1	CSASVRSGQGETEAFF	TGCAGTGCTAGTGTCCGTTCCGGGCAGGGGGAGACTGAAGCTTTCTTT
few	TRBD1	TRBV14	TRBJ2-5	CASSRTNRGRSETQYF	TGTGCCAGCAGCCGCACAAACAGGGGGCGTTCCGAGACCCAGTACTTC
many	.	TRBV20-1	TRBJ2-7	CSARKGLSYEQYF	TGCAGTGCTAGAAAAGGGTTAAGCTACGAGCAGTACTTC
many	.	TRBV18	TRBJ1-3	CASSLAFSGNTIYF	TGTGCCAGCTCACTTGCTTTCTCTGGAAACACCATATATTTT
many	.	TRBV20-1	TRBJ2-7	CSAPAPLVGYEQYF	TGCAGTGCGCCCGCTCCCCTAGTCGGATACGAGCAGTACTTC
many	.	TRBV20-1	TRBJ2-7	CSARAGPSQGQYF	TGCAGTGCTAGAGCAGGGCCTTCACAGGGGCAGTACTTC